This entry features one T cell receptor beta chain sequence. Roughly 0.5 to 1 ug RNA was reverse transcribed with random hexamers. Each CDR3 protein gets one entry after TCRdb re-called the immunoSEQ multiplex PCR reads with MiXCR. The sample lists more than 100,000 distinct CDR3 sequences; around 75% were seen once. This specimen belongs to a study of CD8 T cells in Susac syndrome. The authors carried out high-throughput sequencing of TCR beta. They applied it to CD8+ and CD4+ T cells obtained from blood. The multiple sclerosis controls were treatment-naive patients, and their relapsing-remitting disease was stable or active. Bulk CD8+ and CD4+ cells came from magnetic negative isolation; CD8+ TEMRA by FACS. The length of the CDR3 is 13 residues. The V gene lost 8 bases and the J gene lost 2 bases, with 13 bases spanning the gap. Germline assignment: CDR1 MNHEY and CDR2 SMNVEV (reference sequence).

The V call is TRBV27, the J call TRBJ2-7; D possibly corresponds to TRBD2 (6 bases). The receptor comes from a human donor with multiple sclerosis. The sequencing input was CD8+ T cells from PBMCs. The CDR3 DNA sequence: TGTGCCAGCGCCCTCGGGGGAACCTACGAGCAGTACTTC. Protein sequence: CASALGGTYEQYF.